Sequencing of this T cell receptor beta chain was carried out in a study of CD8+ T cells in alopecia areata. Whole-study context: Administration of oral tofacitinib to treated patients was at 5 to 10 mg twice daily.

Indicated treatment: oral pan-JAK inhibitor, 5-10 mg twice daily. Of note for this clone: Its antigen is undetermined.

Sequencing templates came from extracted RNA that was reverse transcribed into cDNA. The assay was immunoSEQ multiplex PCR, and TCRdb's table has in-frame clones only and misses some. The table lists around 100,000 clones, 56% of them singletons. Study-wide results and caveats: Higher clonality than in normal scalp was seen in lesional scalp, especially alopecia totalis/universalis. With tofacitinib ongoing, many expanded lesional clones persisted in both scalp and blood.

The clonotype comes from a human donor with alopecia areata. This specimen consisted of CD4+ T cells sorted from blood, obtained at week 24, from a patient treated with tofacitinib.

CDR3: CSVSPQGSSTEAFF. The CDR3 DNA is TGCAGCGTATCACCACAGGGGTCGAGTACTGAAGCTTTCTTT. The chain employs TRBV29-1 and TRBJ1-1; 7 positions agree with TRBD1. This CDR3 spans 14 amino acids. Germline assignment: CDR1 SQVTM and CDR2 ANQGSEA. Trimming at V came to 6 bases and at J to 5 bases, leaving 12 bases not matched to a gene.